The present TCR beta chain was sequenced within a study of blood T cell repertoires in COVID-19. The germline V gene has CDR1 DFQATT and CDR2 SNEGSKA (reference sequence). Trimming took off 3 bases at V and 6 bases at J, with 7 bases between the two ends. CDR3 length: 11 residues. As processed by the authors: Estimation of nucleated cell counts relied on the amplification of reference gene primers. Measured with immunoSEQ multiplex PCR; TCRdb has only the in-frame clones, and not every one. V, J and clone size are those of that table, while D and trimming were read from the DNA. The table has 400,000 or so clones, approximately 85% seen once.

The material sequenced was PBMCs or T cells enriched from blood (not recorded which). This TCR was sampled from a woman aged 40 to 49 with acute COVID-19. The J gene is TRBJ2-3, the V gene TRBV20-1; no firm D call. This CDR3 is CSASLPDTQYF. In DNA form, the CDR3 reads TGCAGTGCTAGCCTACCGGATACGCAGTATTTT.